Listed below are T cell receptor beta chains from one sample, sequenced in a study of blood T cell repertoires in COVID-19. The protocol was immunoSEQ multiplex PCR, while the TCRdb copy is restricted to in-frame clones and leaves out a portion. The sample has around 240,000 clones, about 84% seen once. Sequences were obtained from PBMCs or T cells enriched from blood (not recorded which). These receptors were collected from a woman aged 45-65 years who had recovered from COVID-19. Each CDR3 is given with its conserved first and last residue. Fields, in order: J gene, D gene, clone size, V gene, CDR3 protein, CDR3 DNA. A D gene is named only where the DNA matches it firmly. Size tells how often a clone was seen (once, few, many) or the class of an expanded clone, and some rows leave it out.

J: TRBJ2-7
D: -
size: -
V: TRBV21-1
CDR3: CASSTPRGLAGGNDSYEQYF
DNA: TGTGCCAGCAGCACCCCGAGGGGACTAGCGGGAGGGAATGATTCCTACGAGCAGTACTTC

J: TRBJ1-3
D: TRBD1
size: few
V: TRBV6-5
CDR3: CASSRTGWGNTIYF
DNA: TGTGCCAGCAGTCGGACAGGTTGGGGAAACACCATATATTTT

J: TRBJ1-2
D: -
size: -
V: TRBV18
CDR3: CASSMGGYGYTF
DNA: TGTGCCAGCTCCATGGGGGGCTATGGCTACACCTTC

J: TRBJ2-3
D: TRBD2
size: -
V: TRBV9
CDR3: CASSTGLAGADTQYF
DNA: TGTGCCAGCAGCACAGGACTAGCGGGCGCAGATACGCAGTATTTT

J: TRBJ2-1
D: -
size: once
V: TRBV6-5
CDR3: CASGIHSSNEQFF
DNA: TGTGCCAGCGGTATCCACAGTTCCAATGAGCAGTTCTTC

J: TRBJ1-5
D: -
size: -
V: TRBV6-2/TRBV6-3
CDR3: CASSNPRGLDGQPQHF
DNA: TGTGCCAGCAGTAACCCCAGGGGTTTGGACGGGCAGCCCCAGCATTTT

J: TRBJ2-7
D: TRBD1
size: -
V: TRBV19
CDR3: CASSIKGGETYEQYF
DNA: TGTGCCAGTAGTATAAAAGGGGGCGAGACCTACGAGCAGTACTTC

J: TRBJ1-4
D: -
size: -
V: TRBV4-2
CDR3: CASSQDPDGHNEKLFF
DNA: TGTGCCAGCAGCCAAGATCCCGACGGACATAATGAAAAACTGTTTTTT

J: TRBJ2-3
D: TRBD2
size: -
V: TRBV7-9
CDR3: CASREARRDTQYF
DNA: TGTGCCAGCCGGGAGGCTAGGCGGGATACGCAGTATTTT

J: TRBJ1-4
D: TRBD1
size: once
V: TRBV5-4
CDR3: CASSRQGPTNEKLFF
DNA: TGTGCCAGCAGCAGACAGGGGCCAACTAATGAAAAACTGTTTTTT

J: TRBJ1-6
D: TRBD1
size: -
V: TRBV5-5
CDR3: CASSRTEGGDSPLHF
DNA: TGTGCCAGCAGCCGGACCGAAGGGGGCGACTCACCCCTCCACTTT

J: TRBJ1-2
D: TRBD1
size: -
V: TRBV7-2
CDR3: CASSLWTGGGGYTF
DNA: TGTGCCAGCAGCTTATGGACAGGGGGTGGTGGCTACACCTTC

J: TRBJ1-6
D: -
size: -
V: TRBV6-5
CDR3: CASSYDRGSGSPLHF
DNA: TGTGCCAGCAGTTACGACCGGGGATCCGGATCACCCCTCCACTTT

J: TRBJ2-7
D: TRBD1
size: -
V: TRBV28
CDR3: CASSISQQGYEQYF
DNA: TGTGCCAGCAGCATCTCCCAACAGGGGTACGAGCAGTACTTC

J: TRBJ2-1
D: -
size: -
V: TRBV7-6
CDR3: CASSLSSGALYNEQFF
DNA: TGTGCCAGCAGCTTATCGTCAGGGGCCCTCTACAATGAGCAGTTCTTC

J: TRBJ2-7
D: TRBD2
size: once
V: TRBV15
CDR3: CATSRDRPSGNNEQYF
DNA: TGTGCCACCAGCAGAGATAGGCCTAGCGGGAACAACGAGCAGTACTTC

J: TRBJ2-3
D: TRBD2
size: -
V: TRBV7-2
CDR3: CASSPKVLAGVTDTQYF
DNA: TGTGCCAGCAGCCCCAAGGTACTAGCGGGAGTAACAGATACGCAGTATTTT